The 24 T cell receptor beta chains presented below share a single source sample, sequenced in a study of T cell changes during pregnancy in multiple sclerosis. The repertoire was sequenced with immunoSEQ multiplex PCR; TCRdb's copy has only in-frame clones and lacks some. The sample holds 42,000 or so clones, 94% seen once. The source material was CD8+ T cells from peripheral blood mononuclear cells, sampled in the third trimester of pregnancy. Receptors originate from a female donor with multiple sclerosis, enrolled in a pregnancy study.

This chain uses TRBV28 with TRBJ2-7, with no clear D. Trimming pared 4 bases from V and 3 bases from J, leaving 10 bases between. Germline CDR1 is MDHEN and CDR2 is SYDVKM. The CDR3 sequence is 13 residues long. CDR3 bases: TGTGCCAGCAGTTCCGCCTCAGGCTACGAGCAGTACTTC. This codes for CASSSASGYEQYF.

The chain employs TRBV2 and TRBJ2-7; 7 nucleotides agree with TRBD1. The CDR3 loop spans 13 amino acids. Germline-derived CDR1 and CDR2 are SNHLY and FYNNEI. Losses at the gene ends were 4 bases for V and 1 base for J; bases not matched to a gene: 1. The CDR3 DNA follows: TGTGCCAGCAGTGGGGGACAGTCCTACGAGCAGTACTTC. It encodes CASSGGQSYEQYF. Combining the CDR3 with reference TRBV2 and TRBJ2-7 gives the whole variable domain EPEVTQTPSHQVTQMGQEVILRCVPISNHLYFYWYRQILGQKVEFLVSFYNNEISEKSEIFDDQFSVERPDGSNFTLKIRSTKLEDSAMYFCASSGGQSYEQYFGPGTRLTVT.

The chain employs TRBV2 and TRBJ2-1, with 14 bases identical to TRBD2. CDR3 length equals 17 residues. The germline CDR1 and CDR2 sequences are SNHLY and FYNNEI. The V segment lost 9 bases and the J segment 6 bases; nucleotides outside the gene matches: 13. CDR3 in DNA: TGTGCCAGGCAGGGTAGGGGACTAGCGGGAGTCTCCAATGAGCAGTTCTTC. Translation: CARQGRGLAGVSNEQFF.

The chain couples TRBV19 to TRBJ2-7; D may be TRBD2 (5 bases). Germline CDR1 and CDR2: LNHDA and SQIVND (reference sequence). V gave up 1 base and J gave up 5 bases, with 15 bases separating them. This CDR3 is built from 15 residues. The CDR3 loop is CASSIGNWVGNEQYF. DNA of the CDR3: TGTGCCAGTAGTATAGGAAACTGGGTCGGGAACGAGCAGTACTTC.

The chain links TRBV2 to TRBJ2-3, with 13 bases aligning to TRBD2. The CDR3 runs to 18 residues. V lost 6 bases to trimming and J lost 0 bases; unmatched junction nucleotides: 9. Germline loops: CDR1 SNHLY, CDR2 FYNNEI. For the CDR3, the DNA is TGTGCCAGCAGCGGACTAGCGGGAGATGAACCTAGCACAGATACGCAGTATTTT. Amino acid sequence: CASSGLAGDEPSTDTQYF. Variable domain in full (rest from reference TRBV2 and TRBJ2-3): EPEVTQTPSHQVTQMGQEVILRCVPISNHLYFYWYRQILGQKVEFLVSFYNNEISEKSEIFDDQFSVERPDGSNFTLKIRSTKLEDSAMYFCASSGLAGDEPSTDTQYFGPGTRLTVL.

The rearrangement uses TRBV27 and TRBJ2-3; 8 nucleotides align to TRBD2. Germline loops: CDR1 MNHEY, CDR2 SMNVEV (reference sequence). CDR3 length: 14 amino acids. The junction had 8 bases not matched to a gene; V was cut back by 6 bases and J by 6 bases. CDR3 sequence reads: CASRPGLVFDTQYF. The CDR3 DNA sequence: TGTGCCAGCAGGCCGGGACTAGTCTTCGATACGCAGTATTTT.

The chain couples TRBV7-8 to TRBJ2-1; 8 nucleotides match TRBD2. The CDR3 has 16 amino acids. V shed 1 base and J 9 bases; nucleotides not matched to a gene: 11. Germline V gene data show CDR1 as SGHVS and CDR2 as FQNEAQ. The CDR3 sequence: CASSLGGRPGVIEQFF. CDR3 DNA sequence: TGTGCCAGCAGCTTAGGCGGGAGGCCCGGGGTAATTGAGCAGTTCTTC.

The V gene is TRBV5-1, the J gene TRBJ2-7, with 9 bases fitting TRBD1. With 4 bases clipped from V and 3 bases from J, the junction kept 11 bases outside the gene matches. CDR3 length: 16 residues. Germline V CDR1 and CDR2: SGHRS, YFSETQ. CDR3 in amino acids: CASSAVPGQGIYEQYF. The DNA for the CDR3 is TGCGCCAGCAGCGCCGTACCGGGACAGGGAATCTACGAGCAGTACTTC.

This chain links TRBV27 with TRBJ1-4; D possibly corresponds to TRBD1 (6 bases). This CDR3 spans 13 amino acids. Trimming removed 8 bases at V and 5 bases at J, with 12 bases between. CDR1 and CDR2 from the germline V gene are MNHEY and SMNVEV (reference sequence). CDR3 loop: CASSDSLNEKLFF. The DNA for the CDR3 is TGTGCCAGCTCGGACAGCCTAAATGAAAAACTGTTTTTT.

The chain recombines TRBV28 with TRBJ1-2; the D is unclear. V gave up 5 bases and J gave up 8 bases, with 15 bases separating them. The germline V gene has CDR1 MDHEN and CDR2 SYDVKM. The CDR3 runs 13 residues. The CDR3 loop reads CASSQRGTRGYTF. The DNA of the CDR3 is TGTGCCAGCAGTCAACGGGGAACCCGAGGCTACACCTTC.

The chain combines TRBV19 with TRBJ1-5; 7 positions agree with TRBD1. Per the germline V gene, CDR1 is LNHDA and CDR2 is SQIVND (reference sequence). The length of the CDR3 is 16 residues. V dropped 5 bases and J dropped 0; count of bases not matched to a gene: 7. CDR3 in amino acids: CASSPGTAYSNQPQHF. The CDR3 coding sequence is TGTGCCAGTAGTCCAGGGACAGCTTATAGCAATCAGCCCCAGCATTTT.

This sequence joins TRBV27 and TRBJ1-5; D is unclear. The CDR3 is made up of 12 amino acids. V was shortened by 2 bases and J by 7 bases, with 6 bases between the two germline ends. The germline CDR1 and CDR2 sequences are MNHEY and SMNVEV (reference sequence). Written as DNA, the CDR3 is TGTGCCAGCAGTTTAATGGGCCAGCCCCAGCATTTT. Translation: CASSLMGQPQHF.

The rearrangement uses TRBV15 and TRBJ1-2, with D possibly being TRBD1 (5 bases). V was clipped by 5 bases and J by 3 bases, with 19 bases between them. Germline lookup yields CDR1 LNHNV and CDR2 YYDKDF (reference sequence). The CDR3 covers 16 residues. Written as DNA, the CDR3 is TGTGCCACCAGCCCGGGGTCCCGGGGGAGGGACTATGGCTACACCTTC. Translated, it gives CATSPGSRGRDYGYTF.

This sequence joins TRBV28 and TRBJ2-7, with a tentative D call TRBD2 (5 bases). This CDR3 region has 15 residues. Germline V gene lookup returns CDR1 MDHEN and CDR2 SYDVKM. Trimming shortened V by 4 bases and J by 0 bases, and 13 bases separated the two germline ends. CDR3 sequence reads: CASSWELRSSYEQYF. The DNA for the CDR3 is TGTGCCAGCAGTTGGGAGCTGCGCAGCTCCTACGAGCAGTACTTC.

The chain uses TRBV12-5 and TRBJ2-1; TRBD1 agrees at 10 bases. CDR1 LGHNT and CDR2 FRNRAP come from the germline V gene. Trimming at V came to 3 bases and at J to 8 bases, leaving 19 bases not matched to a gene. This CDR3 is 19 amino acids long. The CDR3 spells CASGFTLRDRDRGSDEQFF. The CDR3 DNA sequence: TGTGCTAGTGGTTTCACCCTACGGGACCGGGACAGGGGATCGGATGAGCAGTTCTTC.

J is TRBJ2-7 and V is TRBV6-1; D gene uncertain. The CDR3 extends over 13 amino acids. Germline CDR1 is MNHNS and CDR2 is SASEGT. V was pared by 4 bases and J by 3 bases, with 10 bases between. For the CDR3, the DNA is TGTGCCAGCAGTGTGAGGCAGTTCTACGAGCAGTACTTC. It encodes CASSVRQFYEQYF.

V gene TRBV6-5 combines with J gene TRBJ1-1, with D perhaps matching TRBD1 (5 bases). V lost 2 bases and J lost 4, with 11 bases in between. Germline CDR1 is MNHEY and CDR2 is SVGAGI. This CDR3 comprises 14 residues. The DNA of the CDR3 is TGTGCCAGCAGTTACAGGGGCAGGGTCACTGAAGCTTTCTTT. Its protein is CASSYRGRVTEAFF.

The DNA for the CDR3 is TGTGCCAGTAGTGCGGGACAGTTATACGAGCAGTACTTC. This sequence encodes CASSAGQLYEQYF. V usage is TRBV19 and J usage is TRBJ2-7, with D tentatively TRBD1 (7 bases). The CDR3 contains 13 residues. Germline V lookup: CDR1 LNHDA, CDR2 SQIVND (reference sequence). Deletions cut 5 bases from V and 4 bases from J, with 12 bases between.

This clone was seen only once. The rearrangement joins TRBV4-3 to TRBJ2-7, with a weak D call TRBD1 (6 bases). V lost 5 bases to trimming and J lost 3 bases, with 14 bases between them. The germline V gene encodes CDR1 LGHNA and CDR2 YSLEER. The CDR3 is 14 residues long. The CDR3 coding sequence is TGCGCCAGCAGCGCAAACAGGGTCGGCTACGAGCAGTACTTC. Translated, it gives CASSANRVGYEQYF.

The J gene is TRBJ2-1, the V gene TRBV4-1; possibly TRBD1 for D (6 bases). Trimming removed 3 bases from V and 6 bases from J, with 12 bases in between. From germline, CDR1 is MGHRA and CDR2 YSYEKL. The CDR3 contains 14 residues. The CDR3 DNA reads as TGCGCCAGCAGCCACGCAACAGGGCCCAATGAGCAGTTCTTC. This gives the protein CASSHATGPNEQFF.

The count of this clone is one. The chain employs TRBV7-2 and TRBJ2-7; D gene unclear. Germline-derived CDR1 and CDR2 are SGHTA and FQGNSA. V lost 5 bases and J lost 6, with 11 bases in between. CDR3 length equals 12 residues. This CDR3 is CASSPSTLEQYF. In DNA form, the CDR3 reads TGTGCCAGCAGCCCCAGTACGCTCGAGCAGTACTTC.

The J gene is TRBJ2-1, the V gene TRBV19; 7 bases agree with TRBD1. Germline CDR1 and CDR2: LNHDA and SQIVND (reference sequence). The CDR3 consists of 14 residues. Losses at the gene ends were 7 bases for V and 4 bases for J; bases not matched to a gene: 7. Here the CDR3 reads CASNEGGTYNEQFF. CDR3 nucleotides: TGTGCCAGTAATGAAGGGGGCACATACAATGAGCAGTTCTTC.

The chain joins TRBV28 to TRBJ1-1; D might be TRBD1 (6 bases). CDR1 and CDR2 from the germline V gene are MDHEN and SYDVKM. CDR3 length: 11 residues. V was trimmed by 8 bases and J by 8 bases, leaving 12 bases between them. The CDR3 spells CASSYTGEAFF. The CDR3 DNA follows: TGTGCCAGCTCTTATACAGGGGAAGCTTTCTTT.

This chain joins TRBV27 and TRBJ2-1; maybe TRBD2 (5 bases). V was clipped by 4 bases and J by 4 bases, with 14 bases between them. The CDR3 extends over 15 amino acids. Germline V CDR1 and CDR2: MNHEY, SMNVEV (reference sequence). This CDR3 is CASSWASRGYNEQFF. The CDR3 DNA is TGTGCCAGCAGTTGGGCGAGTCGGGGTTACAATGAGCAGTTCTTC.